Listed here are 14 T cell receptor beta chains from one sample, sequenced in a study of shared clonotypes between healthy human individuals. Naive-designated CD8 cells lacked CD45RO, were positively enriched for CCR7, and omitted terminally differentiated effector memory CD45RA+ cells. The data were produced by immunoSEQ multiplex PCR, yet TCRdb's version contains in-frame clones alone and is incomplete. The data show millions of clones, with 85% to 95% seen just once and 0.9% to 1.3% held by the top ten. The sequencing sample was made of naive CD8+ T cells sorted from blood. These receptors were collected from a man aged 18 to 30 in good health.

This chain joins TRBV7-2 and TRBJ2-1; 9 bases line up with TRBD2. The germline V gene encodes CDR1 SGHTA and CDR2 FQGNSA. V shed 2 bases and J 8 bases; nucleotides not matched to a gene: 7. The CDR3 has 15 residues. The CDR3 is CASSLLSGRKDEQFF. CDR3 bases: TGTGCCAGCAGCTTATTGAGCGGGAGGAAGGATGAGCAGTTCTTC.

DNA of the CDR3: TGTGCCTGGGTCTTAGGGGGACAAAACACTGAAGCTTTCTTT. It translates to CAWVLGGQNTEAFF. V usage is TRBV30 and J usage is TRBJ1-1; D perhaps matches TRBD1 (6 bases). V was cut by 5 bases and J by 2 bases, with 15 bases left in between. CDR3 length equals 14 residues. Germline V gene sequence: CDR1 GTSNPN, CDR2 SVGIG (reference sequence). The full variable domain, its missing parts supplied by reference TRBV30 and TRBJ1-1, is SQTIHQWPATLVQPVGSPLSLECTVEGTSNPNLYWYRQAAGRGLQLLFYSVGIGQISSEVPQNLSASRPQDRQFILSSKKLLLSDSGFYLCAWVLGGQNTEAFFGQGTRLTVV.

The chain has TRBV27 and TRBJ2-3, with a tentative D call TRBD2 (6 bases). V lost 5 bases and J 0 bases, leaving 15 bases between the germline ends. CDR1 is MNHEY, CDR2 SMNVEV, per germline (reference sequence). The CDR3 totals 16 residues. CDR3 amino acids: CASSTDSGTSTDTQYF. The CDR3 nucleotides read TGTGCCAGCAGTACCGATAGCGGTACTAGCACAGATACGCAGTATTTT.

The chain carries TRBV19 and TRBJ2-7, with 7 positions matching TRBD1. The germline V gene encodes CDR1 LNHDA and CDR2 SQIVND (reference sequence). CDR3 length: 12 residues. The V and J ends lost 3 bases and 6 bases, in that order; junction bases with no gene match: 2. CDR3 in DNA: TGTGCCAGTAGTATGACAGGGTTCGAGCAGTACTTC. Translation gives CASSMTGFEQYF.

This chain uses TRBV7-2 with TRBJ2-7; D remains ambiguous. Trimming took off 10 bases at V and 6 bases at J, with 16 bases between the two ends. The CDR3 contains 12 residues. Germline values: CDR1 SGHTA, CDR2 FQGNSA. CDR3 amino acids: CATRHPIGEQYF. DNA of the CDR3: TGTGCCACCCGACACCCCATCGGCGAGCAGTACTTC.

The rearrangement joins TRBV7-6 to TRBJ1-2; no firm D call. There are 15 residues in the CDR3. CDR1 and CDR2 (germline): SGHVS, FNYEAQ. V lost 1 base to trimming and J lost 4 bases, with 13 bases between them. The CDR3 DNA is TGTGCCAGCAGCTTAGAATCGGGGTTACCCTATGGCTACACCTTC. It encodes CASSLESGLPYGYTF. Full variable domain (outside the CDR3, taken from reference TRBV7-6 and TRBJ1-2): GAGVSQSPRYKVTKRGQDVALRCDPISGHVSLYWYRQALGQGPEFLTYFNYEAQQDKSGLPNDRFSAERPEGSISTLTIQRTEQRDSAMYRCASSLESGLPYGYTFGSGTRLTVV.

This chain joins TRBV7-2 and TRBJ1-1, with a weak D call TRBD1 (5 bases). The V end lost 4 bases, the J end lost 3 bases, and 15 bases lay between the germline ends. The CDR3 is 15 residues long. Germline lookup yields CDR1 SGHTA and CDR2 FQGNSA. CDR3 region: CASSSQGVWDTEAFF. The CDR3 DNA follows: TGTGCCAGCAGCTCCCAAGGGGTTTGGGACACTGAAGCTTTCTTT.

This chain uses TRBV14 with TRBJ1-2; weak D call: TRBD1 (6 bases). The CDR3 loop spans 13 amino acids. The germline CDR1 and CDR2 sequences are SGHDN and FVKESK. V dropped 6 bases and J dropped 5 bases, with 13 bases sitting between them. CDR3 sequence (DNA): TGTGCCAGCAGTCACAGGGAAGGGTATGGCTACACCTTC. It encodes CASSHREGYGYTF.

In DNA, the CDR3 is TGTGCCAGCAGCAAAGGGCCCCCGGGAGATCAGCCCCAGCATTTT. Translation: CASSKGPPGDQPQHF. This rearrangement joins TRBV21-1 to TRBJ1-5. TRBV21-1 is reported as a pseudogene. The CDR3 loop spans 15 amino acids.

The V gene is TRBV27, the J gene TRBJ2-7, with 8 nucleotides matching TRBD1. The CDR3 has 14 residues. Trimming removed 8 bases from V and 0 bases from J; junction bases left unmatched: 6. In germline, CDR1 is MNHEY, CDR2 SMNVEV (reference sequence). The CDR3: CASGGTGGSYEQYF. CDR3 DNA sequence: TGTGCCAGCGGGGGGACAGGTGGCTCCTACGAGCAGTACTTC.

On this clone itself: Other DNA sequences of this sample code for an identical CDR3. The gene calls are TRBV9 and TRBJ2-7, with 8 bases that match TRBD1. The CDR3 is 13 amino acids. Germline V gene data show CDR1 as SGDLS and CDR2 as YYNGEE. With 3 bases clipped from V and 7 bases from J, the junction kept 6 bases outside the gene matches. The CDR3 spells CASSALQGGEQYF. The CDR3 region has the DNA TGTGCCAGCAGCGCCCTACAGGGGGGTGAGCAGTACTTC.

The genes are TRBV13 and TRBJ2-2; the D is unclear. Trimming cost V 1 base and J 6 bases, with 9 bases left between them. The CDR3 is 14 residues long. Germline V gene lookup returns CDR1 PRHDT and CDR2 FYEKMQ (reference sequence). CDR3 in amino acids: CASSLVGSPGELFF. CDR3 in DNA: TGTGCCAGCAGCTTAGTGGGATCCCCCGGGGAGCTGTTTTTT.

The V gene is TRBV15, the J gene TRBJ1-2, with no clear D. V was pared by 2 bases and J by 4 bases, with 11 bases between. The germline CDR1 and CDR2 sequences are LNHNV and YYDKDF (reference sequence). The CDR3 runs 14 residues. The CDR3 sequence: CATSRPAGSYGYTF. The CDR3 DNA reads TGTGCCACCAGCAGACCAGCAGGATCCTATGGCTACACCTTC. Using reference TRBV15 and TRBJ1-2 for the parts outside the CDR3, the full variable domain is DAMVIQNPRYQVTQFGKPVTLSCSQTLNHNVMYWYQQKSSQAPKLLFHYYDKDFNNEADTPDNFQSRRPNTSFCFLDIRSPGLGDTAMYLCATSRPAGSYGYTFGSGTRLTVV.

The chain joins TRBV7-9 to TRBJ1-1; D is ambiguous. Germline V gene sequence: CDR1 SEHNR, CDR2 FQNEAQ (reference sequence). The CDR3 sequence is 13 residues long. V lost 3 bases, J lost 7 bases, and 12 bases lay in between. The CDR3, as DNA: TGTGCCAGCAGCTTCGCGGACGGCCGTGAAGCTTTCTTT. The encoded protein is CASSFADGREAFF.